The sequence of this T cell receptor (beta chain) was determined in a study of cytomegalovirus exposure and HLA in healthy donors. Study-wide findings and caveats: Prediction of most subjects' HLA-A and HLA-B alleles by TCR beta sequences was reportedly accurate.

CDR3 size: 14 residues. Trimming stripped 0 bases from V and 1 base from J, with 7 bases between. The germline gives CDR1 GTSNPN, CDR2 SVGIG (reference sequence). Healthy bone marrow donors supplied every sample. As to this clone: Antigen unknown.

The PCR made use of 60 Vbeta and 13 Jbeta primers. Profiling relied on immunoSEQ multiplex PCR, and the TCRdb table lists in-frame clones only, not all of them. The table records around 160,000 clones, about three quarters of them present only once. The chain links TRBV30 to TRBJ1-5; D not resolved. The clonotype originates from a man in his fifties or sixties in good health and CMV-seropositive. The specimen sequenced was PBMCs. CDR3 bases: TGTGCCTGGAGTGTAGGAGGGAGCAATCAGCCCCAGCATTTT. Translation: CAWSVGGSNQPQHF.